The T cell receptor (beta chain) described here comes from a study of tissue T cells after allogeneic stem cell transplantation. Study-wide points: TCR repertoires tracked anatomic similarity, regardless of disease or transplant status. Across patients, clones rarely overlapped, yet motif clusters were shared tissue-specifically.

Details on this clone: The antigen remains undetermined. Gene names and germline match the mouse. The sequence runs out 1 residue before the end of the CDR3; the remainder is reconstructed from the germline J gene.

TCRbeta CDR3 was sequenced at survey depth with template counts. Profiled with immunoSEQ multiplex PCR; TCRdb holds only in-frame clones, not every one. The sample carries roughly 51,000 clones, around 66% recorded once. In germline, CDR1 is SGHND, CDR2 FRSKSL. Germline trimming cut 6 bases from V and 0 bases from J; bases unmatched to any gene: 8. The CDR3 is 16 residues long. The chain uses TRBV15 and TRBJ2-1; 7 positions agree with TRBD2. The origin of this receptor is a pool of C57BL/6 mice in good health. The source material was sorted cells pooled from one or two spleens. CDR3 DNA (partial): TGTGCCAGCAGCCCCACTGGGGTTTATAACTATGCTGAGCAGTTC. This gives the protein CASSPTGVYNYAEQF. The whole CDR3 sequence is CASSPTGVYNYAEQFF.